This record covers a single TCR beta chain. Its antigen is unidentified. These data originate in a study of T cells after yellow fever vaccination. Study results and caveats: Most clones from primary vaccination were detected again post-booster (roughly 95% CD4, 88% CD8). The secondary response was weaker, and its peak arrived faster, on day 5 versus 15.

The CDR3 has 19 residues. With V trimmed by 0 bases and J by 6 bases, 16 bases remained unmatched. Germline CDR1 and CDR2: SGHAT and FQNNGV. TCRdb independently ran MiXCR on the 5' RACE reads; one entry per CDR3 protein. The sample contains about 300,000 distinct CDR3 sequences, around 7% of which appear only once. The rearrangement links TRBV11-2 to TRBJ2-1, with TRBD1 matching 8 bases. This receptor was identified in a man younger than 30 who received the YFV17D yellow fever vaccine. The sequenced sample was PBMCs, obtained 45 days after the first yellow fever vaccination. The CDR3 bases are TGTGCCAGCAGCTTAGATACCCACGGGCCCCACACAGGGGGCAATGAGCAGTTCTTC. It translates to CASSLDTHGPHTGGNEQFF.